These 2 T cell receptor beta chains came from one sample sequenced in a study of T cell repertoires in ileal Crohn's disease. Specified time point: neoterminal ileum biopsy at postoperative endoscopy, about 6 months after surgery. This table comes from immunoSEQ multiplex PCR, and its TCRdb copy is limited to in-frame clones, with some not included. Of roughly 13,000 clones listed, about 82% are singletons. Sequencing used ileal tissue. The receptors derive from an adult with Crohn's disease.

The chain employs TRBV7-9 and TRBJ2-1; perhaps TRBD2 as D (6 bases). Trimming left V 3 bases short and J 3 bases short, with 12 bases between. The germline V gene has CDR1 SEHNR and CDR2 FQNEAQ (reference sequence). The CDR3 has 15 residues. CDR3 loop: CASSLYEGGYNEQFF. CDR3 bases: TGTGCCAGCAGCTTGTACGAGGGAGGCTACAATGAGCAGTTCTTC.

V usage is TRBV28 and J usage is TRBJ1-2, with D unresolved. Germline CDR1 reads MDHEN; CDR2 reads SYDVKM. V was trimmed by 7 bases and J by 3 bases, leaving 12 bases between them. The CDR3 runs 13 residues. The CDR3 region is CASKLSADYGYTF. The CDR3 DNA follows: TGTGCCAGCAAGCTCTCTGCGGACTATGGCTACACCTTC.